The sequence of this T cell receptor beta chain was determined in a study of blood T cell repertoires in COVID-19 (TCRdb year 2020). The study in broad terms: Samples from collaborators originated in the United States, Italy and Spain and spanned both the acute and convalescent phases of COVID-19. The material from the prospective study consisted of cDNA or gDNA derived from T cells, B-cell-depleted T cells, or PBMCs. Subjects who had been exposed to COVID-19, were actively infected with it, or had recovered from it provided the deeply sampled blood TCRbeta repertoires that made up the dataset. The repertoires were released in a freely available public database intended as a resource for research on the immune response to SARS-CoV-2. Samples were obtained from the ongoing ImmuneRACE study (first 160 participants) and from approximately 1,200 subjects provided by 6 global collaborators. The sample metadata nearly always contained a de-identified subject ID, COVID-19 status, age in years and sex. HLA class I and class II types, where available, came from metadata supplied by the sample provider rather than from assay-based typing. The investigation overall reported the following: The quantity of clinical and demographic metadata differed by source and by participant and was supplied without curation.

Remarks on this clone: It lacks a known antigen. The input lacks base qualities; no much larger clone sits a single base away.

CDR1 and CDR2, looked up from the germline V gene, are SGHRS and YFSETQ. The CDR3 covers 16 residues, taking in both the cysteine and the phenylalanine. This entry keeps only the CDR3 DNA: 48 bases, framed from base 1. V ends up 4 bases short and J 4 bases short, with an unmatched junction base count of 10. Enrolling through a virtual design, the prospective study's participants ranged in age from roughly 18 to 90 years and lived across roughly 24 United States geographic areas. Cohort assignment in the prospective study relied on participant-reported clinical history from a screening survey and a study questionnaire. Recovered participants in ImmuneRACE Cohort 3 were defined by two consecutive negative NP/OP PCR tests, clearance by a healthcare professional, or resolution of symptoms. In the prospective study, mobile phlebotomists collected whole blood, serum and a nasopharyngeal or oropharyngeal swab from each participant. Over a roughly two-month period, participants in the prospective study had the option of providing additional blood draws and questionnaires. Before DNA extraction, prospective study blood samples were shipped either frozen or at room temperature.

The immunoSEQ Assay, a bias-controlled multiplex PCR, was used to amplify TCRbeta CDR3 regions from genomic DNA. For the original study's pipeline: Nucleated cell counts per sample were estimated from amplification of reference gene primers within the assay. Sequence reads were collapsed and filtered to measure the absolute abundance of every unique TCRbeta CDR3 rearrangement. For each sample, productive Simpson clonality was calculated by taking the square root of Simpson's diversity index across productive rearrangements. Sourced from immuneACCESS, this table was stored by TCRdb with only in-frame sequences that have V and J called. A share of the clones is absent; for the studies checked, an unresolved V gene accounts for under half, and the remainder has no known explanation. The V and J calls and clone size were taken over from that table, and D and trimming were inferred from the DNA. The sample profile shows under 500,000 clones; roughly nine tenths of them were found once. 0.9% to 1.2% of the sample lies in the top ten.

The TCR originated in a young man who had recovered from COVID-19. The receptor chain draws on TRBV5-1 and TRBJ1-4; TRBD1 fits 7 bases in the junction. The specimen sequenced was PBMCs or T cells enriched from blood (not recorded which). At the DNA level, the sequence is TGCGCCAGCAGCCAAAGAGGGGGCGCAAATAATGAAAAACTGTTTTTT. Translated, it gives CASSQRGGANNEKLFF.